The 22 T cell receptor beta chains below all came from one sample that was sequenced in a study of CD8 T cells in ankylosing spondylitis. TCRdb itself ran the 5' RACE reads through MiXCR, one entry per CDR3 protein. The table has hundreds of thousands of distinct CDR3 sequences, less than 25% seen once. Sequencing was carried out using blood, either unsorted or a sorted T cell fraction (not recorded which). All receptors derive from a female donor with ankylosing spondylitis or in good health (not recorded which).

The chain links TRBV18 to TRBJ2-3, with D perhaps being TRBD1 or TRBD2 (5 bases each). This CDR3 has 15 amino acids. Trimming shortened V by 3 bases and J by 8 bases, and 18 bases separated the two germline ends. The germline V gene encodes CDR1 KGHSH and CDR2 LQKENI. CDR3 residues: CASSPGHGTGGTQYF. CDR3 nucleotide sequence: TGTGCCAGCTCACCCGGACACGGAACCGGAGGTACGCAGTATTTT.

This chain connects TRBV4-1 to TRBJ2-3, with D possibly TRBD1 on 5 matching bases. V was shortened by 0 bases and J by 2 bases, with 9 bases between the two germline ends. The CDR3 covers 15 residues. Germline CDR1 is MGHRA and CDR2 is YSYEKL. As DNA, the CDR3 is TGCGCCAGCAGCCAAGAGACAGCCTACACAGATACGCAGTATTTT. This encodes CASSQETAYTDTQYF.

J is TRBJ2-5 and V is TRBV11-2; D perhaps matches TRBD2 (6 bases). Germline values: CDR1 SGHAT, CDR2 FQNNGV. Trimming left V 3 bases short and J 5 bases short, with 13 bases between. This CDR3 region has 14 residues. CDR3 protein: CASSFRREGETQYF. CDR3 bases: TGTGCCAGCAGCTTCCGGCGGGAAGGGGAGACCCAGTACTTC.

The chain is built from TRBV20-1 and TRBJ2-7; TRBD2 matches 9 bases. The CDR3 totals 19 residues. Trimming removed 0 bases from V and 5 bases from J; junction bases left unmatched: 20. Germline CDR1 is DFQATT and CDR2 is SNEGSKA (reference sequence). CDR3 loop: CSARDPRGLRGRAGDEQYF. CDR3 coding DNA: TGCAGTGCTAGAGATCCGAGGGGACTACGCGGGAGGGCCGGCGACGAGCAGTACTTC.

This chain links TRBV25-1 with TRBJ2-3; 8 bases match TRBD1. After removal of 6 bases from V and 1 base from J, the junction contained 15 bases not matched to a gene. Per germline, CDR1 MGHDK and CDR2 SYGVNS. The CDR3 totals 18 residues. For the CDR3, the DNA is TGTGCCAGCAGAGACAGGGGAGGAGCGGGCGGACGCACAGATACGCAGTATTTT. As protein: CASRDRGGAGGRTDTQYF.

This chain connects TRBV11-2 to TRBJ2-2; 7 positions agree with TRBD2. The CDR3 has 16 residues. Looked up from germline, CDR1 is SGHAT and CDR2 is FQNNGV. Trimming at V came to 1 base and at J to 4 bases, leaving 6 bases not matched to a gene. In DNA form, the CDR3 reads TGTGCCAGCAGCTTAGTTACTAGCGCACTCACCGGGGAGCTGTTTTTT. It specifies CASSLVTSALTGELFF.

This clonotype was counted between two and nine times. The genes are TRBV20-1 and TRBJ2-1, with TRBD2 matching 12 bases. The CDR3 has 14 residues. V lost 6 bases to trimming and J lost 9 bases; unmatched junction nucleotides: 9. Germline assignment: CDR1 DFQATT and CDR2 SNEGSKA (reference sequence). Here the CDR3 DNA reads TGCAGTGCCTCTCTAGCGGGAGGGAAACGTGAGCAGTTCTTC. Translation gives CSASLAGGKREQFF.

This clonotype was detected a few times. The chain joins TRBV5-1 to TRBJ1-2, with 9 bases lining up with TRBD1. V dropped 2 bases and J dropped 7; count of bases not matched to a gene: 6. CDR1 is SGHRS, CDR2 YFSETQ, per germline. The CDR3 contains 14 residues. The CDR3 region has the DNA TGCGCCAGCAGCTTCTTACAGGGGGCCGGTGGCTACACCTTC. Protein: CASSFLQGAGGYTF.

The chain recombines TRBV7-9 with TRBJ2-2; D may be TRBD1 (6 bases). V gave up 3 bases and J gave up 0 bases, with 11 bases separating them. Germline V CDR1 and CDR2: SEHNR, FQNEAQ (reference sequence). The CDR3 extends over 16 amino acids. Here the CDR3 DNA reads TGTGCCAGCAGCTTGGACAGACAAACGAACACCGGGGAGCTGTTTTTT. This encodes CASSLDRQTNTGELFF.

The chain couples TRBV10-3 to TRBJ2-5; D is unclear. The CDR3 runs to 12 residues. Germline CDR1 reads ENHRY; CDR2 reads SYGVKD. V was clipped by 4 bases and J by 1 base, with 4 bases between them. CDR3 loop: CAISVSQETQYF. CDR3 nucleotide sequence: TGTGCCATCAGTGTCAGCCAAGAGACCCAGTACTTC.

This rearrangement joins TRBV4-2 to TRBJ2-2; D perhaps matches TRBD2 (5 bases). CDR1 and CDR2 (germline): LGHNA, YNFKEQ. Trimming left V 4 bases short and J 4 bases short, with 13 bases between. The CDR3 runs to 15 residues. The CDR3 spells CASSPVHRGTGELFF. In nucleotides, the CDR3 is TGTGCCAGCAGCCCCGTCCATCGGGGCACCGGGGAGCTGTTTTTT.

This clonotype was counted a few times. V is TRBV29-1 and J is TRBJ2-1; TRBD2 agrees at 9 bases. J gave up 6 bases and V 7 bases, and 10 bases lay outside the gene matches. CDR3 length: 14 residues. Per the germline V gene, CDR1 is SQVTM and CDR2 is ANQGSEA. In nucleotides, the CDR3 is TGCAGCGGCGGAGGGGCGGGAGGGCCCAATGAGCAGTTCTTC. Its protein is CSGGGAGGPNEQFF.

V usage is TRBV20-1 and J usage is TRBJ2-3; TRBD2 agrees at 11 bases. CDR1 is DFQATT and CDR2 is SNEGSKA in the germline V gene (reference sequence). The V segment lost 6 bases and the J segment 0 bases; nucleotides outside the gene matches: 5. The CDR3 length is 15 residues. The CDR3 nucleotides are TGCAGTGCAACGGGACTAGCGGAAAGCACAGATACGCAGTATTTT. Protein sequence: CSATGLAESTDTQYF.

This clonotype was observed a handful of times. This sequence joins TRBV15 and TRBJ2-7; D is ambiguous. This CDR3 contains 14 residues. The germline gives CDR1 LNHNV, CDR2 YYDKDF (reference sequence). Trimming left V 3 bases short and J 0 bases short, with 9 bases between. The CDR3 loop reads CATSRDLSSYEQYF. The CDR3 nucleotides read TGTGCCACCAGCAGGGACCTAAGCTCCTACGAGCAGTACTTC.

This clonotype showed up just a few times. The chain uses TRBV4-3 and TRBJ2-7; TRBD2 matches 12 bases. Germline lookup yields CDR1 LGHNA and CDR2 YSLEER. Trimming cost V 6 bases and J 5 bases; bases outside gene matches: 11. CDR3 size: 16 residues. The CDR3 region is CASSYTLAGGKDEQYF. CDR3 coding DNA: TGCGCCAGCAGTTATACCCTAGCGGGAGGGAAGGACGAGCAGTACTTC.

This clonotype was seen repeatedly, ten times or more. The chain is built from TRBV29-1 and TRBJ2-2; 7 bases are a match to TRBD2. In germline, CDR1 is SQVTM, CDR2 ANQGSEA. With V trimmed by 4 bases and J by 4 bases, 3 bases remained unmatched. The length of the CDR3 is 13 residues. CDR3: CSVGGRGTGELFF. In DNA form, the CDR3 reads TGCAGCGTTGGAGGGAGGGGCACCGGGGAGCTGTTTTTT.

The chain is built from TRBV7-9 and TRBJ1-4; unclear D gene. The germline V gene encodes CDR1 SEHNR and CDR2 FQNEAQ (reference sequence). Trimming pared 5 bases from V and 2 bases from J, leaving 9 bases between. This CDR3 region has 14 residues. For the CDR3, the DNA is TGTGCCAGCAGCCTCGGATACACTAATGAAAAACTGTTTTTT. Protein product: CASSLGYTNEKLFF.

The rearrangement links TRBV5-1 to TRBJ2-5; D not resolved. V lost 0 bases and J 1 base, leaving 4 bases between the germline ends. The CDR3 totals 13 residues. Germline CDR1 and CDR2: SGHRS and YFSETQ. CDR3 bases: TGCGCCAGCAGCTTGGCCATCCAAGAGACCCAGTACTTC. As protein: CASSLAIQETQYF.

The chain has TRBV15 and TRBJ1-5; D is ambiguous. The CDR3 is 14 amino acids. Germline CDR1 and CDR2: LNHNV and YYDKDF (reference sequence). V was clipped by 0 bases and J by 6 bases, with 9 bases between them. The CDR3 DNA reads TGTGCCACCAGCAGAGAAGGACGCGGTCAGCCCCAGCATTTT. It yields the protein CATSREGRGQPQHF.

This clonotype was detected only a few times. This chain links TRBV6-5 with TRBJ2-5; D call uncertain. With 2 bases removed from V and 1 base from J, the gap between germline ends came to 8 bases. Germline CDR1 and CDR2: MNHEY and SVGAGI. The CDR3 runs 14 residues. CDR3 sequence reads: CASSYPSGQETQYF. CDR3 DNA: TGTGCCAGCAGTTACCCCTCAGGCCAAGAGACCCAGTACTTC.

The chain couples TRBV7-2 to TRBJ1-2; D uncertain. The ends were cut back, 2 bases at V and 6 bases at J, with 13 bases in the middle. The CDR3 totals 14 residues. Germline V CDR1 and CDR2: SGHTA, FQGNSA. The CDR3 DNA reads as TGTGCCAGCAGCTTACGGGGATTAGATGATGGCTACACCTTC. Its protein is CASSLRGLDDGYTF.

The rearrangement links TRBV9 to TRBJ1-1, with D possibly matching TRBD1 (5 bases). Trimming took off 4 bases at V and 5 bases at J, with 18 bases between the two ends. Germline CDR1 and CDR2: SGDLS and YYNGEE. The CDR3 runs 15 residues. The CDR3 region is CASSPHGGEETEAFF. The CDR3 region has the DNA TGTGCCAGCAGCCCCCATGGGGGGGAAGAGACTGAAGCTTTCTTT.